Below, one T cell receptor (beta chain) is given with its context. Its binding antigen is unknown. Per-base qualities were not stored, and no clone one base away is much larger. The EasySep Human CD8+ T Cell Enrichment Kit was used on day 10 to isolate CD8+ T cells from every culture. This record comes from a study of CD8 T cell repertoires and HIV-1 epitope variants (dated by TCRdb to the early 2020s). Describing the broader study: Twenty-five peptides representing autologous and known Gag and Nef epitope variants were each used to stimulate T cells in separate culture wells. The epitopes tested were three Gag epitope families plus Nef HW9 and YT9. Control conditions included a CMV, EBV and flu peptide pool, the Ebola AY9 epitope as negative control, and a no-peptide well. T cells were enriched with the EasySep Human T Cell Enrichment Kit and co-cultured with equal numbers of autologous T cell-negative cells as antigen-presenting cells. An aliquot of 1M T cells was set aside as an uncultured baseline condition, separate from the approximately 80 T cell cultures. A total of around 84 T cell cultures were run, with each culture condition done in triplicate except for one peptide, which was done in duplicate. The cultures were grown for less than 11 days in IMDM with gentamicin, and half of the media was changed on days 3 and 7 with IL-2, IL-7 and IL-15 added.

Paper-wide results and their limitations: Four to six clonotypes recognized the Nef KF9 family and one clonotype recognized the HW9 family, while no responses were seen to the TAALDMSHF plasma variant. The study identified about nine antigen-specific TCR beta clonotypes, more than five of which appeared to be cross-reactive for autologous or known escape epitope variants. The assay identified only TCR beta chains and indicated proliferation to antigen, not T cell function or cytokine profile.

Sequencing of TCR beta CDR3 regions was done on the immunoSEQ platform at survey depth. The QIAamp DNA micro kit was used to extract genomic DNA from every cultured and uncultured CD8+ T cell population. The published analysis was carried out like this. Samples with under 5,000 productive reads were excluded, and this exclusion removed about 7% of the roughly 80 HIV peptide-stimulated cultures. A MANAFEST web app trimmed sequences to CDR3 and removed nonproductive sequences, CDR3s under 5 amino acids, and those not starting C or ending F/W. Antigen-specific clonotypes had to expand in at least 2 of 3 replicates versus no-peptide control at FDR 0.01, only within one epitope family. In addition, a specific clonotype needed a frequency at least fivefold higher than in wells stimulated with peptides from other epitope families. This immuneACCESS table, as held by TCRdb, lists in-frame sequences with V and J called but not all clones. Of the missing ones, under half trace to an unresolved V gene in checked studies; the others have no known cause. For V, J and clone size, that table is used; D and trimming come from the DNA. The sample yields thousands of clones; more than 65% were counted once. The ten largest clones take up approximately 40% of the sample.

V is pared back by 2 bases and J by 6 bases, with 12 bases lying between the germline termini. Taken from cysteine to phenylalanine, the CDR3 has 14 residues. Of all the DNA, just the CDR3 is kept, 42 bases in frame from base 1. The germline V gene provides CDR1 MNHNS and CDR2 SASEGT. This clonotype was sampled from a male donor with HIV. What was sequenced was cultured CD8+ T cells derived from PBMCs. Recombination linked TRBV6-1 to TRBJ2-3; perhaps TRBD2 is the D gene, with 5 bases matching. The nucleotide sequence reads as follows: TGTGCCAGCAGTGAAACTAGTAGGGTGGATACGCAGTATTTT. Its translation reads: CASSETSRVDTQYF.